This TCR beta chain is drawn from a study of blood T cells in healthy people across ages. Overall study results and limits: Measured against age, TCR beta diversity per million T cells decreased in a roughly linear manner. Greater diversity and more naive CD4+ cells were seen in long-lived donors than in aged donors.

A second roughly 6 to 11 cycle PCR used barcoded and J-beta primers. MiXCR, run by TCRdb on the 5' RACE reads, gives a single entry per CDR3 protein. The sample shows over 450,000 distinct CDR3 sequences, around 24% of them seen only once. Germline CDR1 reads LGHDT; CDR2 reads YNNKEL (reference sequence). The trim removed 0 bases at V and 3 bases at J, leaving 12 bases unmatched. CDR3 length equals 19 residues. Concerning this clonotype: What it binds is unknown.

Aged about 6 to 95, donors were systemically healthy Caucasians from Russia. Every donor contributed 8 to 10 milliliters of peripheral blood by blood draw. These same data were also listed under a study on T cells of mothers and their children.

Specimen: blood. The TCR sequence derives from a boy between 5 and 17 years old in good health. The chain joins TRBV3-1 to TRBJ2-5, with TRBD2 identical over 11 bases. The CDR3, as DNA: TGTGCCAGCAGCCAAGACCCACCTTCCCCGGGACTAGCGGAAGAGACCCAGTACTTC. Its translation: CASSQDPPSPGLAEETQYF.